This entry features one TCR beta chain sequence. In the original analysis: Reference gene primer amplification gave estimated nucleated cell counts. Method: immunoSEQ multiplex PCR; TCRdb's copy keeps in-frame clones and lacks some. V, J and clone size are those of that table, while D and trimming were read from the DNA. The data contain about 200,000 clones, roughly 89% of them singletons. This entry belongs to a study of blood T cell repertoires in COVID-19. On the study more broadly: Spain, Italy and the United States supplied samples that represented acute and convalescent COVID-19. In each case, the material was cDNA or gDNA derived from T cells, B-cell-depleted T cells, or PBMCs.

CDR1 and CDR2 from the germline V gene are LNHDA and SQIVND (reference sequence). The CDR3 is made up of 18 amino acids. The trim removed 4 bases at V and 1 base at J, leaving 7 bases unmatched. This TCR derives from a man aged 35-49 years with acute or convalescent COVID-19. The rearrangement links TRBV19 to TRBJ2-5, with 15 bases fitting TRBD2. What was sequenced was peripheral blood. The CDR3 region has the DNA TGTGCCAGTAGTACCCGGACTAGCGGGGGGGCGAGCCAAGAGACCCAGTACTTC. Residues: CASSTRTSGGASQETQYF.